A single sample gave rise to the 14 T cell receptor beta chains below, sequenced in a study of OX40 agonist ivuxolimab in advanced cancers. This table comes from immunoSEQ multiplex PCR, and its TCRdb copy is limited to in-frame clones, with some not included. Of around 30,000 clones in the sample, roughly 89% were seen once. Material: CD4+ or CD8+ T cells sorted from blood, obtained in a trial of the OX40 agonist ivuxolimab. These receptors all stem from an adult with an advanced solid tumor such as melanoma, head and neck, liver or kidney cancer.

In DNA, the CDR3 is TGTGCCAGCAGGGAAGAGGGGGGCCTGAAGCAGTACTTC. This sequence encodes CASREEGGLKQYF. This chain joins TRBV7-9 and TRBJ2-7; D possibly matches TRBD1 or TRBD2 (6 bases each). This CDR3 has 13 residues. The germline gives CDR1 SEHNR, CDR2 FQNEAQ (reference sequence). Deletions cut 6 bases from V and 8 bases from J, with 17 bases between.

V and J are TRBV27 and TRBJ2-7; a weak D match, TRBD1 (6 bases). Trimming removed 4 bases from V and 3 bases from J, with 10 bases in between. From germline, CDR1 is MNHEY and CDR2 SMNVEV (reference sequence). The CDR3 runs to 13 residues. This CDR3 reads CASSYGRGYEQYF. The CDR3 coding sequence is TGTGCCAGCAGTTATGGCAGGGGCTACGAGCAGTACTTC.

V and J are TRBV9 and TRBJ2-2; 7 bases fit TRBD2. Germline V gives CDR1 SGDLS, CDR2 YYNGEE. Trimming removed 0 bases from V and 1 base from J; junction bases left unmatched: 3. The CDR3 contains 16 residues. CDR3 residues: CASSVELAGNTGELFF. Written as DNA, the CDR3 is TGTGCCAGCAGCGTAGAGTTAGCGGGGAACACCGGGGAGCTGTTTTTT.

This clone was seen only once. The chain couples TRBV7-8 to TRBJ2-1, with TRBD1 identical over 7 bases. This CDR3 comprises 17 residues. V trimming: 5 bases; J trimming: 10 bases; junction bases outside the gene matches: 20. Germline V gene sequence: CDR1 SGHVS, CDR2 FQNEAQ. CDR3 in DNA: TGTGCCAGCAGCACTCTACCGGGACAGCAAAGACTTCAGGAGCAGTTCTTC. This translates into CASSTLPGQQRLQEQFF.

The V gene is TRBV5-1, the J gene TRBJ2-7, with TRBD1 identical over 9 bases. CDR3 size: 17 residues. After removal of 0 bases from V and 6 bases from J, the junction contained 13 bases not matched to a gene. Germline V gene data show CDR1 as SGHRS and CDR2 as YFSETQ. The CDR3: CASSLATTGTGFREQYF. CDR3 bases: TGCGCCAGCAGCTTGGCGACCACCGGGACAGGGTTCCGCGAGCAGTACTTC.

The gene calls are TRBV7-9 and TRBJ2-1; 7 positions agree with TRBD2. V shed 5 bases and J 10 bases; nucleotides not matched to a gene: 11. Germline lookup yields CDR1 SEHNR and CDR2 FQNEAQ (reference sequence). This CDR3 region has 14 residues. Written as DNA, the CDR3 is TGTGCCAGCAGCGTCCGGCGGGGGTCTGGGGAGCAGTTCTTC. It codes for CASSVRRGSGEQFF.

The chain links TRBV13 to TRBJ1-6; 7 positions match TRBD1. From germline, CDR1 is PRHDT and CDR2 FYEKMQ (reference sequence). The V gene end was trimmed by 5 bases and the J gene end by 10 bases; junction bases not matched to a gene: 8. This CDR3 is 14 amino acids long. CDR3 sequence reads: CASSLRQGNSPLHF. Here the CDR3 DNA reads TGTGCCAGCAGCCTACGACAGGGAAACTCACCCCTCCACTTT.

The chain links TRBV7-3 to TRBJ2-1; 8 bases map to TRBD1. J gave up 0 bases and V 5 bases, and 3 bases lay outside the gene matches. The CDR3 sequence is 15 residues long. From germline, CDR1 is SGHTA and CDR2 FQGTGA. The CDR3 DNA reads TGTGCCAGCAGCAGGGGGACAGGCTCCTACAATGAGCAGTTCTTC. Translating gives CASSRGTGSYNEQFF.

The chain links TRBV27 to TRBJ2-1; TRBD2 matches at 14 bases. The V gene's germline CDR1 is MNHEY and CDR2 SMNVEV (reference sequence). CDR3 length equals 15 residues. V was clipped by 2 bases and J by 7 bases; unmatched bases: 1. The CDR3 coding sequence is TGTGCCAGCAGTTTAGGGACTAGCGGGAGTAATGAGCAGTTCTTC. It yields the protein CASSLGTSGSNEQFF.

This clone was recorded once. The chain has TRBV7-9 and TRBJ2-7, with 8 positions matching TRBD2. From germline, CDR1 is SEHNR and CDR2 FQNEAQ (reference sequence). This CDR3 comprises 16 residues. With V trimmed by 4 bases and J by 0 bases, 8 bases remained unmatched. CDR3 sequence reads: CASSSSAGVLSYEQYF. CDR3 coding DNA: TGTGCCAGCAGCTCATCAGCGGGAGTCCTCTCCTACGAGCAGTACTTC.

The V and J genes are TRBV19 and TRBJ2-1; no clear D. This CDR3 spans 13 amino acids. V was clipped by 5 bases and J by 0 bases, with 5 bases between them. CDR1 is LNHDA and CDR2 is SQIVND in the germline V gene (reference sequence). CDR3 DNA sequence: TGTGCCAGTAGTGAGAGCTCCTACAATGAGCAGTTCTTC. As protein: CASSESSYNEQFF.

This chain joins TRBV28 and TRBJ2-7; 12 bases align to TRBD2. Per germline, CDR1 MDHEN and CDR2 SYDVKM. The trim removed 5 bases at V and 2 bases at J, leaving 10 bases unmatched. CDR3 length: 17 residues. For the CDR3, the DNA is TGTGCCAGCAGTCTAGCGGGAGGGCCCACGCGGGCCTACGAGCAGTACTTC. Amino acids: CASSLAGGPTRAYEQYF.

The chain links TRBV25-1 to TRBJ2-4, with 8 bases lining up with TRBD1. The CDR3 runs 17 residues. Germline trimming cut 3 bases from V and 8 bases from J; bases unmatched to any gene: 15. Germline V gene lookup returns CDR1 MGHDK and CDR2 SYGVNS. The CDR3 is CASSDRGGVRGRDIQYF. In DNA form, the CDR3 reads TGTGCCAGCAGTGACCGAGGTGGGGTCAGGGGGCGGGACATTCAGTACTTC.

This chain's CDR3 is CASSPRGEGLAEAFF. In DNA form, the CDR3 reads TGTGCCAGCAGTCCCAGGGGGGAGGGTCTGGCTGAAGCTTTCTTT. This chain uses TRBV6-5 with TRBJ1-1, with 7 positions matching TRBD1. With V trimmed by 5 bases and J by 6 bases, 12 bases remained unmatched. Germline CDR1 and CDR2: MNHEY and SVGAGI. The CDR3 is 15 amino acids.